The rows below give T cell receptor beta chains drawn from one sample of a study of shared clonotypes between healthy human individuals. Clones were sequenced by immunoSEQ multiplex PCR, and TCRdb holds only the in-frame ones, with some missing. Among about 800,000 clones listed, about 96% were seen once. Sequenced: naive CD8+ T cells sorted from blood. These receptors were collected from a man younger than 45 in good health. Each CDR3 is given with its conserved first and last residue. A D gene is named only where the DNA matches it firmly. Clone size is not always given. Where it is, it says once, few, many or a class for expanded clones.

D gene: -
J gene: TRBJ2-7
V gene: TRBV7-2
clone size: -
CDR3 DNA: TGTGCCAGCAGCTTAGAGCGGACGCCGGGGGAGCAGTACTTC
CDR3 protein: CASSLERTPGEQYF

D gene: TRBD1
J gene: TRBJ2-7
V gene: TRBV6-1
clone size: -
CDR3 DNA: TGTGCCAGCAGTCGGGACAGGGGATCCTACGAGCAGTACTTC
CDR3 protein: CASSRDRGSYEQYF

D gene: -
J gene: TRBJ2-3
V gene: TRBV5-1
clone size: -
CDR3 DNA: TGCGCCAGCAGCTTGGAGCAGGGGAGTGCAGATACGCAGTATTTT
CDR3 protein: CASSLEQGSADTQYF

D gene: -
J gene: TRBJ2-7
V gene: TRBV30
clone size: -
CDR3 DNA: TGTGCCTGGAGTTTAGGACCTGGCTACGAGCAGTACTTC
CDR3 protein: CAWSLGPGYEQYF

D gene: TRBD1
J gene: TRBJ2-7
V gene: TRBV5-1
clone size: -
CDR3 DNA: TGCGCCAGCAGCCGCACCTCGGACAGGGGACGCTACGAGCAGTACTTC
CDR3 protein: CASSRTSDRGRYEQYF

D gene: TRBD1
J gene: TRBJ2-5
V gene: TRBV28
clone size: -
CDR3 DNA: TGTGCCAGCAGTTTCGACCTACAGGGGGCTGGGGAGACCCAGTACTTC
CDR3 protein: CASSFDLQGAGETQYF

D gene: TRBD2
J gene: TRBJ2-3
V gene: TRBV4-1
clone size: -
CDR3 DNA: TGCGCCAGCAGCCAAATAGCGGGAGGTACAGATACGCAGTATTTT
CDR3 protein: CASSQIAGGTDTQYF

D gene: TRBD1
J gene: TRBJ2-7
V gene: TRBV7-6
clone size: -
CDR3 DNA: TGTGCCAGCAGCTCGACAGGGGGCTTGGACGAGCAGTACTTC
CDR3 protein: CASSSTGGLDEQYF

D gene: -
J gene: TRBJ2-3
V gene: TRBV4-1
clone size: -
CDR3 DNA: TGCGCCAGCAGCCAAGACGGAGATACGCAGTATTTT
CDR3 protein: CASSQDGDTQYF

D gene: TRBD1
J gene: TRBJ2-3
V gene: TRBV5-4
clone size: once
CDR3 DNA: TGTGCCAGCAGCTTGGGACAGGGGGCCACAGATACGCAGTATTTT
CDR3 protein: CASSLGQGATDTQYF

D gene: TRBD2
J gene: TRBJ2-1
V gene: TRBV7-9
clone size: -
CDR3 DNA: TGTGCCAGCAGCAACCTAGCGGGACCTTTTGTGAATGAGCAGTTCTTC
CDR3 protein: CASSNLAGPFVNEQFF

D gene: -
J gene: TRBJ2-7
V gene: TRBV6-5
clone size: -
CDR3 DNA: TGTGCCAGCAGTTGGGGACACCCATACGAGCAGTACTTC
CDR3 protein: CASSWGHPYEQYF

D gene: TRBD2
J gene: TRBJ2-7
V gene: TRBV13
clone size: once
CDR3 DNA: TGTGCCAGCAGCTTAGGGTCTAGCGGTTCCTACGAGCAGTACTTC
CDR3 protein: CASSLGSSGSYEQYF

D gene: TRBD1
J gene: TRBJ2-7
V gene: TRBV11-2
clone size: -
CDR3 DNA: TGTGCCAGCAGCTTAGGACAGGGGGCCTACGAGCAGTACTTC
CDR3 protein: CASSLGQGAYEQYF

D gene: -
J gene: TRBJ2-1
V gene: TRBV27
clone size: once
CDR3 DNA: TGTGCCAGCAGCCCTACCATCGGGACACTGAATGAGCAGTTCTTC
CDR3 protein: CASSPTIGTLNEQFF

D gene: TRBD2
J gene: TRBJ2-3
V gene: TRBV5-1
clone size: -
CDR3 DNA: TGCGCCAGCAGCTCCACTAGCGGGAGGGTAGATACAGATACGCAGTATTTT
CDR3 protein: CASSSTSGRVDTDTQYF

D gene: -
J gene: TRBJ2-4
V gene: TRBV7-9
clone size: -
CDR3 DNA: TGTGCCAGCAGCATAGCAGAAGCCAAAAACATTCAGTACTTC
CDR3 protein: CASSIAEAKNIQYF

D gene: -
J gene: TRBJ2-7
V gene: TRBV2
clone size: -
CDR3 DNA: TGTGCCTCTTTTGAAGGGGCCTACGAGCAGTACTTC
CDR3 protein: CASFEGAYEQYF

D gene: -
J gene: TRBJ2-1
V gene: TRBV6-4
clone size: -
CDR3 DNA: TGTGCCAGCAGCGAAGAACCGACTACCTACAATGAGCAGTTCTTC
CDR3 protein: CASSEEPTTYNEQFF

D gene: -
J gene: TRBJ1-3
V gene: TRBV11-2
clone size: -
CDR3 DNA: TGTGCCAGCAGCCCGGGACGGTCGTTGGACACCATATATTTT
CDR3 protein: CASSPGRSLDTIYF

D gene: -
J gene: TRBJ1-5
V gene: TRBV19
clone size: -
CDR3 DNA: TGTGCCAGTAGTATATTGCAGGGCAATCAGCCCCAGCATTTT
CDR3 protein: CASSILQGNQPQHF

D gene: TRBD1
J gene: TRBJ2-7
V gene: TRBV7-9
clone size: -
CDR3 DNA: TGTGCCAGCAGCTTAGGACAGGGGGTACTGGACCCGGAGCAGTACTTC
CDR3 protein: CASSLGQGVLDPEQYF

D gene: -
J gene: TRBJ1-1
V gene: TRBV11-2
clone size: -
CDR3 DNA: TGTGCCAGCAGCTTAATGGGCGCGGGGGTTGCGAACACTGAAGCTTTCTTT
CDR3 protein: CASSLMGAGVANTEAFF

D gene: -
J gene: TRBJ1-3
V gene: TRBV5-1
clone size: -
CDR3 DNA: TGCGCCAGCAGTCCCGTAGGGACGAAACGGGGAAACACCATATATTTT
CDR3 protein: CASSPVGTKRGNTIYF

D gene: -
J gene: TRBJ2-1
V gene: TRBV6-5
clone size: -
CDR3 DNA: -
CDR3 protein: CASSSSGDTYNEQFF

D gene: TRBD2
J gene: TRBJ2-3
V gene: TRBV27
clone size: -
CDR3 DNA: TGTGCCAGCAGTTTACTGCAACATAGCGGGCCAGACACAGATACGCAGTATTTT
CDR3 protein: CASSLLQHSGPDTDTQYF

D gene: -
J gene: TRBJ2-3
V gene: TRBV6-5
clone size: -
CDR3 DNA: TGTGCCAGCAGTTACGGGATGGGAGGCACAGATACGCAGTATTTT
CDR3 protein: CASSYGMGGTDTQYF

D gene: -
J gene: TRBJ2-7
V gene: TRBV7-7
clone size: -
CDR3 DNA: TGTGCCAGCAGCTACCGGGGAGACGGGTACGAGCAGTACTTC
CDR3 protein: CASSYRGDGYEQYF

D gene: -
J gene: TRBJ2-3
V gene: TRBV11-2
clone size: -
CDR3 DNA: TGTGCCAGCAGCTTAGGGGGGGTTTGGTCAGATACGCAGTATTTT
CDR3 protein: CASSLGGVWSDTQYF

D gene: -
J gene: TRBJ1-2
V gene: TRBV6-5
clone size: -
CDR3 DNA: TGTGCCAGCAGCGAAGGAGCTGTCTATGGCTACACCTTC
CDR3 protein: CASSEGAVYGYTF

D gene: -
J gene: TRBJ2-7
V gene: TRBV4-1
clone size: -
CDR3 DNA: TGCGCCAGCAGCCTCCCTGGGGGCTACGAGCAGTACTTC
CDR3 protein: CASSLPGGYEQYF

D gene: -
J gene: TRBJ2-7
V gene: TRBV19
clone size: once
CDR3 DNA: TGTGCCAGTAGTCTGAGCGGACAGAGCTCCTACGAGCAGTACTTC
CDR3 protein: CASSLSGQSSYEQYF

D gene: TRBD1
J gene: TRBJ2-4
V gene: TRBV6-1
clone size: -
CDR3 DNA: TGTGCCAGCAGTGAGGTAGGGACAGGGGAAAACATTCAGTACTTC
CDR3 protein: CASSEVGTGENIQYF

D gene: TRBD2
J gene: TRBJ2-7
V gene: TRBV11-2
clone size: -
CDR3 DNA: TGTGCCAGCAGCCTGACGAGGGGAGGGATTTACGAGCAGTACTTC
CDR3 protein: CASSLTRGGIYEQYF

D gene: -
J gene: TRBJ2-1
V gene: TRBV27
clone size: -
CDR3 DNA: TGTGCCAGCAGTTTTGGAGGGGGTATGGATGAGCAGTTCTTC
CDR3 protein: CASSFGGGMDEQFF